This entry is about one T cell receptor (beta chain). Its antigen is as yet unknown. 13 Jbeta primers and 60 Vbeta primers were used for the PCR. Measured with immunoSEQ multiplex PCR; TCRdb has only the in-frame clones, and not every one. Here the sample spans 100,000 to 150,000 clones, 77% being singletons. This sample stems from a study of cytomegalovirus exposure and HLA in healthy donors. V gave up 0 bases and J gave up 4 bases, with 7 bases separating them. The germline V gene encodes CDR1 SGDLS and CDR2 YYNGEE. The CDR3 totals 14 residues. Study conclusions and caveats: Being productive about 87% or about 30% of the time was typical of most TCR beta V segments in an earlier analysis.

The sample was PBMCs. This TCR came from a woman in her 40s in good health and CMV-seropositive. The chain is built from TRBV9 and TRBJ2-2; D call uncertain. CDR3 sequence reads: CASSVGSGTGELFF. In nucleotides, the CDR3 is TGTGCCAGCAGCGTAGGGTCAGGCACCGGGGAGCTGTTTTTT.